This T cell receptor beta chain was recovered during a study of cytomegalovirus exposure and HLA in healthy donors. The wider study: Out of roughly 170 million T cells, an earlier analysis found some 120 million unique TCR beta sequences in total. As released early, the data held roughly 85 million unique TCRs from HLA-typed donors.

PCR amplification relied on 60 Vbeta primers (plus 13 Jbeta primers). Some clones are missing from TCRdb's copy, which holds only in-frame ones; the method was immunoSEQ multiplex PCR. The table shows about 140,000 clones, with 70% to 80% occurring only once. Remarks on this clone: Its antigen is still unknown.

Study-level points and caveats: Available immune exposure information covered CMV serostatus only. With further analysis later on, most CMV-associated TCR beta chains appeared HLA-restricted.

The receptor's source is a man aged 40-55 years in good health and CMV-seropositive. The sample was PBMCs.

For the CDR3, the DNA is TGTGCCAGCAGCGTAGGGAAGGGGACTAGCGGGTACGAGCAGTACTTC. This sequence encodes CASSVGKGTSGYEQYF. The genes are TRBV9 and TRBJ2-7, with TRBD2 matching 12 bases. The CDR3 spans 16 residues. V was pared by 0 bases and J by 4 bases, with 5 bases of the junction left unmatched. Germline CDR1 and CDR2: SGDLS and YYNGEE.